This T cell receptor beta chain was captured by sequencing in a study of blood T cell repertoires in COVID-19. About the study: The United States, Italy and Spain supplied acute and convalescent COVID-19 samples. In each case, the material was cDNA or gDNA derived from T cells, B-cell-depleted T cells, or PBMCs.

The junction had 0 bases not matched to a gene; V was cut back by 4 bases and J by 0 bases. Germline CDR1 and CDR2: SGHDN and FVKESK. This CDR3 contains 14 residues. Within the 2 weeks before study entry, each person in the exposed group met a COVID-19 case. Original analysis: Scientists estimated how many nucleated cells there were by amplifying reference gene primers. The data were produced by immunoSEQ multiplex PCR, yet TCRdb's version contains in-frame clones alone and is incomplete. That table furnishes V, J and clone size, whereas the DNA furnished D and trimming. The sample shows 400,000 to 500,000 clones, about 88% of them seen only once.

The clonotype was recovered from a woman under 30 who had been exposed to COVID-19. Sample: PBMCs or T cells enriched from blood (not recorded which). The rearrangement uses TRBV14 and TRBJ1-2; the match to TRBD1 covers 9 bases. In DNA, the CDR3 is TGTGCCAGCAGCCGACAGGGGGCTAACTATGGCTACACCTTC. Translation gives CASSRQGANYGYTF.